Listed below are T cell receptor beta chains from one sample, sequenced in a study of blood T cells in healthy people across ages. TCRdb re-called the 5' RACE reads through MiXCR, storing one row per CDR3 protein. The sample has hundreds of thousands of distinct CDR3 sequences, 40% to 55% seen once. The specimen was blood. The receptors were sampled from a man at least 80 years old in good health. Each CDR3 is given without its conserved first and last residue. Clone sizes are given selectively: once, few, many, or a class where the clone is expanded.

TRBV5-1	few	ASSQDGEGRLAGASYNEQF
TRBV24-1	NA	ATDKAGREQTQY
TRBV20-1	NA	SVRSGTHVWEQF
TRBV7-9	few	ASSFYRQTGTGMTDEQY
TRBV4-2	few	ASSPQREYGYT
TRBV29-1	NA	SVGVTHDPNNEQY
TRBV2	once	ASRIFNEQY
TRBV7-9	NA	ASSLFNSEGREQY
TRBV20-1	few	SARRATAGVSNEQF
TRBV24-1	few	ATKGSSGGYT
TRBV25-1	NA	ASSESWGPGGQRTITRY
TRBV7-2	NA	ASTEGTGPYEQY
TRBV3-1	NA	ASSQGFQPQH
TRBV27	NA	ASSREGIRGYEQY
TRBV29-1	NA	SVVETGGAEQY
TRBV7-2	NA	ASSINGLVDEQY
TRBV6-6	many	ASRPHLPDVNEQF
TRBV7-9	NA	ASQGGAGKGTQY
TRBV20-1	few	SARDLLAGETDTQY
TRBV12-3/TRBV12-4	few	ASIAGRGSYNEQF
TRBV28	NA	ASIPGTGGAHEQF
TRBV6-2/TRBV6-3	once	ASRPTGTGLAKNIQY
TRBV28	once	ASSSTEAF
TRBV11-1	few	ASSLNARGTSGVSSYNEQF
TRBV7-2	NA	ASSLERNNSPLH
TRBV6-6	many	ASSSTGGGTDTQY
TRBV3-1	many	ASSQGDSWIVGQY
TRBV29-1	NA	SVSAKTTGELF
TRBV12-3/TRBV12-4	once	ASSLAVTYEQY
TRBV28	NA	ASSPAQGPLGANVLT
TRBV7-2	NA	ASSKGLAGGRDTQY
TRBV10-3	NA	AISDDRAFGYT
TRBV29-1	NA	SVVGTGGQDTQY
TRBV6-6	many	ASSDTAGYGYT
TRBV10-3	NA	AISNPDRGPTEKLF
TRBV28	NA	ASSLPTSGRAEQY
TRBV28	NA	ASSTYGSPGNEQF
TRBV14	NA	ASSHWAAEAF
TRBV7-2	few	ASSGGQHTGELF
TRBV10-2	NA	ASSESKEGGYT
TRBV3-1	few	ASSQSGETYEQY
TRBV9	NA	ASSPRTSGISGANVLT
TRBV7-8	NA	ASSPLRGQLSSYEQY
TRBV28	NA	ASREPGRNHHEQY
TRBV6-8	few	ASSRQGPAYEQY
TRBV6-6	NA	ASTQIAGGTDTQY
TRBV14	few	ASSQGHTYGYT
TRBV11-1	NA	ASSSRNTGLNSYEQY
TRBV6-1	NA	ASSELGGKNIQY
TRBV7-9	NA	ASSLVRRDQSGANVLT
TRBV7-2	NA	ASSTTGIGEQY
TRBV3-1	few	ASSHLGSTPQLTDTQY
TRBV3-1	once	ASSQGGGLSSYNEQF
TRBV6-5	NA	ASGSRGRGDNPPQH
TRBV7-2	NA	ASSLEGGGNIQY
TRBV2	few	ASSPGLQRGAQH